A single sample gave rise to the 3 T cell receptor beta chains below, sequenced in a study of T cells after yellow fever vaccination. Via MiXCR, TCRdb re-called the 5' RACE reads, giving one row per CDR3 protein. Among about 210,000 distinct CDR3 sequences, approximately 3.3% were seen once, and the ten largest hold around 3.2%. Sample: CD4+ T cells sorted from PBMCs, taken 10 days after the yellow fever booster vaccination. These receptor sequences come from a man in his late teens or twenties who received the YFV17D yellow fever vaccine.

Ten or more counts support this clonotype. The DNA of the CDR3 is TGTGCCAGCAGTTTAAGGGCGTTGGCCTACGAGCAGTACTTC. Its translation is CASSLRALAYEQYF. This chain joins TRBV12-3 or TRBV12-4 and TRBJ2-7, with no clear D. Trimming removed 2 bases from V and 2 bases from J, with 10 bases in between. The CDR3 is 14 amino acids.

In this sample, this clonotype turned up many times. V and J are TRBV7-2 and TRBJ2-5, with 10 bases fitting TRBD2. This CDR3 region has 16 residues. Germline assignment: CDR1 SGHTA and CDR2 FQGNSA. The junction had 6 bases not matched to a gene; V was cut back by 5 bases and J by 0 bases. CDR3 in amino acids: CASSPNSGGYQETQYF. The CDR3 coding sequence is TGTGCCAGCAGCCCGAATAGCGGGGGGTACCAAGAGACCCAGTACTTC.

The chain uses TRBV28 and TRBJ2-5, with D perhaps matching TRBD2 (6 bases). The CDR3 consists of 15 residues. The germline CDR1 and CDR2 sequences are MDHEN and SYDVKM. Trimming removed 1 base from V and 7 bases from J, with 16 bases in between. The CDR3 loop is CASSLFGTPGGTQYF. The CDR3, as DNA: TGTGCCAGCAGTTTATTCGGCACCCCCGGGGGGACCCAGTACTTC.